This T cell receptor (beta chain) was found in a study of shared clonotypes between healthy human individuals. General observations from the study: Non-shared clonotypes showed lower generation probabilities than clonotypes common to all four donors.

The authors loaded around 200 ng DNA, 27,000 or so T cell genomes, into sorted-subset replicate PCRs. Sequencing used immunoSEQ multiplex PCR; TCRdb keeps in-frame clones, though not all of them. The sample holds 1,400,000 or so clones; 98% are singletons and the top ten take 0.36%. The CDR3 sequence is 10 residues long. Germline V gene sequence: CDR1 DFQATT, CDR2 SNEGSKA (reference sequence). V lost 3 bases to trimming and J lost 7 bases, with 7 bases between them. Remarks on this clone: The antigen is unknown.

Sequenced input: naive CD4+ T cells sorted from blood. Subset described: CD45RA+ positively selected. The V call is TRBV20-1, the J call TRBJ2-7; no clear D. The TCR sequence derives from a man aged 25 to 40 in good health. The CDR3 nucleotides are TGCAGTGCTAGTCTCCGGGAGCAGTACTTC. This encodes CSASLREQYF.